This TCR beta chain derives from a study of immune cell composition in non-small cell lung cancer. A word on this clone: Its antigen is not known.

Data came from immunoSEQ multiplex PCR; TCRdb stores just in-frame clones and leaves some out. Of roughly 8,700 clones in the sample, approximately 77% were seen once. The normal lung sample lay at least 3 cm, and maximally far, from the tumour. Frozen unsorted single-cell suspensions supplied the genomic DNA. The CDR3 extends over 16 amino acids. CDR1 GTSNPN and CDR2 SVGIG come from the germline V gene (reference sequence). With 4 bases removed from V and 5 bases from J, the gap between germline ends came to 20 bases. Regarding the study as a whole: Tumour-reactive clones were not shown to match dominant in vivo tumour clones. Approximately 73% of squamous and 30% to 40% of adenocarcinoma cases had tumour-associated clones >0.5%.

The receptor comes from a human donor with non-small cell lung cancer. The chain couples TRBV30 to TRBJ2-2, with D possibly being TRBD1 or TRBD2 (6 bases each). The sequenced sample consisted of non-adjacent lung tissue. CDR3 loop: CAWKTYTGARTGELFF. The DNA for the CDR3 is TGTGCCTGGAAGACCTACACGGGGGCGAGGACCGGGGAGCTGTTTTTT.